Shown below are 10 T cell receptor beta chains from a single sample sequenced in a study of shared clonotypes between healthy human individuals. The data were produced by immunoSEQ multiplex PCR, yet TCRdb's version contains in-frame clones alone and is incomplete. The profile shows some 1.1 million clones, 60% to 85% of them singletons. Sequenced material: memory CD4+ T cells from PBMCs. Indicated subset: CD45RA-negative fraction. These receptors were collected from a man aged 18 to 29 in good health. Some clones in this sample may be carry-over from other donors' samples.

This clone was seen only a few times. The chain recombines TRBV7-2 with TRBJ2-4; no definite D call. The CDR3 is made up of 14 amino acids. Germline CDR1 SGHTA, CDR2 FQGNSA. The V end lost 4 bases, the J end lost 7 bases, and 14 bases lay between the germline ends. CDR3 amino acids: CASSSPTSANIQYF. CDR3 DNA sequence: TGTGCCAGCAGCTCCCCTACCTCAGCTAACATTCAGTACTTC.

As concerns this clone: A far larger clone is one nucleotide away, so this likely arose from a read error. Other nucleotide sequences in the sample specify the same CDR3. The V gene is TRBV6-5, the J gene TRBJ1-5; D gene unclear. The germline V and J ends were trimmed by 5 bases and 0 bases, with 5 bases remaining between them. This CDR3 is built from 13 residues. The germline CDR1 and CDR2 sequences are MNHEY and SVGAGI. CDR3 DNA: TGTGCCAGCAGTCTCAATAGCAATCAGCCCCAGCATTTT. Residues: CASSLNSNQPQHF.

This sequence joins TRBV9 and TRBJ1-1; D is uncertain. With 0 bases removed from V and 6 bases from J, the gap between germline ends came to 12 bases. The CDR3 totals 14 residues. Germline lookup yields CDR1 SGDLS and CDR2 YYNGEE. CDR3 sequence (DNA): TGTGCCAGCAGCGTAGACCCTAGGACCCCTGAAGCTTTCTTT. Amino acid sequence: CASSVDPRTPEAFF.

The V gene is TRBV4-2, the J gene TRBJ1-1, with TRBD1 identical over 7 bases. Trimming removed 2 bases from V and 1 base from J; junction bases left unmatched: 1. The CDR3 has 14 residues. Germline loops: CDR1 LGHNA, CDR2 YNFKEQ. Written as DNA, the CDR3 is TGTGCCAGCAGCCAACGACAGGGGAACACTGAAGCTTTCTTT. Protein product: CASSQRQGNTEAFF.

The chain joins TRBV27 to TRBJ1-2, with 8 bases that match TRBD1. The CDR3 length is 15 residues. The ends lost 8 bases at V and 2 bases at J; junction bases unmatched: 10. CDR1 MNHEY and CDR2 SMNVEV come from the germline V gene (reference sequence). DNA for the CDR3: TGTGCCAGCGGAGCAGGGGGCGGTGCAAACTATGGCTACACCTTC. This translates into CASGAGGGANYGYTF.

This sequence joins TRBV30 and TRBJ2-2; 9 bases are a match to TRBD1. The CDR3 loop spans 16 amino acids. Germline CDR1 GTSNPN, CDR2 SVGIG (reference sequence). V was clipped by 4 bases and J by 3 bases; unmatched bases: 9. The CDR3 loop is CAWMGLGQGYTGELFF. The CDR3 DNA reads TGTGCCTGGATGGGGTTGGGACAGGGCTACACCGGGGAGCTGTTTTTT.

This sequence joins TRBV9 and TRBJ2-7; maybe TRBD1 (6 bases). CDR3 length: 15 residues. Germline CDR1 reads SGDLS; CDR2 reads YYNGEE. The germline V and J ends were trimmed by 0 bases and 6 bases, with 16 bases remaining between them. The DNA for the CDR3 is TGTGCCAGCAGCGTAGGACAGGAAATATGGGGCGAGCAGTACTTC. It encodes CASSVGQEIWGEQYF. Full variable domain (missing parts from reference TRBV9 and TRBJ2-7): DSGVTQTPKHLITATGQRVTLRCSPRSGDLSVYWYQQSLDQGLQFLIQYYNGEERAKGNILERFSAQQFPDLHSELNLSSLELGDSALYFCASSVGQEIWGEQYFGPGTRLTVT.

This clone was seen at least ten times. The sample has other DNA sequences that encode this CDR3 too. This chain joins TRBV4-1 and TRBJ2-5; 7 positions match TRBD1. Germline lookup yields CDR1 MGHRA and CDR2 YSYEKL. V trimming: 5 bases; J trimming: 9 bases; junction bases outside the gene matches: 18. The CDR3 consists of 16 residues. The CDR3 nucleotides read TGCGCCAGCAGCTCAAGCCCCTTGACAGGGAGTGGGGCCCAGTACTTC. Its protein product is CASSSSPLTGSGAQYF.

The chain carries TRBV7-2 and TRBJ1-1; D is ambiguous. Trimming cost V 5 bases and J 4 bases, with 14 bases left between them. The CDR3 length is 14 residues. In germline, CDR1 is SGHTA, CDR2 FQGNSA. The CDR3 loop is CASSRLASSTEAFF. In DNA form, the CDR3 reads TGTGCCAGCAGCCGCCTCGCCTCTAGCACTGAAGCTTTCTTT.

The genes are TRBV5-1 and TRBJ2-7; D uncertain. Deletions cut 0 bases from V and 0 bases from J, with 7 bases between. Per the germline V gene, CDR1 is SGHRS and CDR2 is YFSETQ. This CDR3 has 14 amino acids. CDR3 coding DNA: TGCGCCAGCAGCTTGGGGCAGGCCTCCTACGAGCAGTACTTC. Protein sequence: CASSLGQASYEQYF. Supplemented by reference TRBV5-1 and TRBJ2-7, the full variable domain reads KAGVTQTPRYLIKTRGQQVTLSCSPISGHRSVSWYQQTPGQGLQFLFEYFSETQRNKGNFPGRFSGRQFSNSRSEMNVSTLELGDSALYLCASSLGQASYEQYFGPGTRLTVT.